These T cell receptor beta chains were read from a single sample in a study of cytotoxic CD8 clonotypes in ibrutinib-treated CLL. TCRdb's table, derived via immunoSEQ multiplex PCR, lists solely in-frame clones and lacks some. This sample yields about 300,000 clones, of which 65% to 85% are seen a single time; about 5.7% belongs to the top ten. The source was PBMCs, collected at disease progression, from a patient treated with ibrutinib. The source of these receptors is a human donor with chronic lymphocytic leukemia. Both conserved end residues are trimmed from each CDR3. Clone size is stated in some rows and not others, as once, few, many or a class when expanded.

>.|TRBV13
ASSLGRAHAEQY
>once|TRBV7-9
ASSFTGKTDTQY
>few|TRBV6-1
ASSEPQGVYEQY
>.|TRBV7-3
ASSLAGGPPYNEQF
>.|TRBV11-1
ASSLVVGTETYEQY
>.|TRBV2
ASEGETAAYGYT
>.|TRBV9
ASSGGGQGVSPLH
>.|TRBV5-1
ASSLAEWREQF
>.|TRBV7-9
ASSLGGRGADTQY
>.|TRBV4-1
ASSQDSAGGNQPQH
>.|TRBV7-9
ASSLLGREYHNYGYT
>once|TRBV4-3
ASSLWTDNLYGYT
>.|TRBV11-2
ASSLALFAYNEQF
>few|TRBV7-8
ASSPGTSANTQY
>.|TRBV28
ATRLAGVSEQF
>.|TRBV10-2
ASKSGGPSYEQY
>many|TRBV19
ASSQQLYQETQY
>.|TRBV2
ASSDAGRSYNEQF
>.|TRBV4-1
ASSQGPDTTVQPQH
>few|TRBV6-1
ASSEAVRGPDSPLH
>.|TRBV15
ATRRQGAKTYEQY
>.|TRBV7-2
ASSLDRLAAYEQY
>few|TRBV19
ASSPDSSYEQY